This T cell receptor beta chain stems from a study of somatic mutations in cytotoxic T cells in rheumatoid arthritis. The germline CDR1 and CDR2 sequences are SGHDT and YYEEEE. Trimming took 4 bases from V and 3 from J; bases not matched to a gene: 5. The CDR3 has 14 amino acids. Sequencing used immunoSEQ multiplex PCR; TCRdb keeps in-frame clones, though not all of them. This table has 15,000 to 20,000 clones, 65% to 80% appearing once. This clone was counted between two and nine times. Sequenced input: CD8+ T cells sorted from blood. The TCR was taken from an adult with rheumatoid arthritis. The chain employs TRBV5-6 and TRBJ1-2, with 8 bases lining up with TRBD1. CDR3 sequence reads: CASSPTGVDYGYTF. The CDR3 DNA reads TGTGCCAGCAGCCCGACAGGGGTGGACTATGGCTACACCTTC.